Following are 17 T cell receptor beta chains from one sample sequenced in a study of cytomegalovirus exposure and HLA in healthy donors. Use of 60 Vbeta and 13 Jbeta primers characterized the PCR. Assay used: immunoSEQ multiplex PCR; TCRdb lists only in-frame clones, some missing. The table lists 150,000 or so clones, approximately 85% of them singletons. The sample comprised PBMCs. The receptors derive from a man aged 18 to 35 in good health and CMV-seropositive.

The genes are TRBV9 and TRBJ2-5; TRBD1 agrees at 12 bases. The J call may be mistaken, given a closer DNA end match to TRBJ2-7. The CDR3 sequence is 18 residues long. The germline CDR1 and CDR2 sequences are SGDLS and YYNGEE. CDR3 in DNA: TGTGCCAGCAGCCCCCACGCTGGGGGACAGGGGGCAGTCTACGAGCAGTACTTC. It translates to CASSPHAGGQGAVYEQYF.

This clone was observed once. The CDR3 bases are TGTGCCAGCGCGTCTAAACTCGGACAAAGTTCACCCCTCCACTTT. Amino acid sequence: CASASKLGQSSPLHF. The chain joins TRBV7-2 to TRBJ1-6; D is possibly TRBD1 (5 bases). Germline CDR1 reads SGHTA; CDR2 reads FQGNSA. The CDR3 contains 15 residues. Trimming left V 8 bases short and J 9 bases short, with 20 bases between.

The chain is built from TRBV30 and TRBJ1-5; 9 bases line up with TRBD1. The trim removed 5 bases at V and 2 bases at J, leaving 1 base unmatched. This CDR3 region has 13 residues. Per the germline V gene, CDR1 is GTSNPN and CDR2 is SVGIG (reference sequence). CDR3 sequence (DNA): TGTGCCTGGGGGGACAGGGGCAATCAGCCCCAGCATTTT. This sequence encodes CAWGDRGNQPQHF.

The V call is TRBV6-5, the J call TRBJ1-1; TRBD1 aligns across 8 bases. Germline trimming cut 5 bases from V and 4 bases from J; bases unmatched to any gene: 3. The V gene's germline CDR1 is MNHEY and CDR2 SVGAGI. CDR3 size: 13 residues. This chain's CDR3 is CASSLTGGTEAFF. In DNA form, the CDR3 reads TGTGCCAGCAGTCTAACAGGGGGCACTGAAGCTTTCTTT.

The V gene is TRBV5-5, the J gene TRBJ2-7, with TRBD1 matching 8 bases. The CDR3 loop spans 14 amino acids. Germline V gene data show CDR1 as SGHKS and CDR2 as YYEKEE (reference sequence). J gave up 2 bases and V 4 bases, and 5 bases lay outside the gene matches. The CDR3 region has the DNA TGTGCCAGCAGCCCAGGGACAGGTGCCTACGAGCAGTACTTC. It codes for CASSPGTGAYEQYF. Using reference TRBV5-5 and TRBJ2-7 for the parts outside the CDR3, the full variable domain is DAGVTQSPTHLIKTRGQQVTLRCSPISGHKSVSWYQQVLGQGPQFIFQYYEKEERGRGNFPDRFSARQFPNYSSELNVNALLLGDSALYLCASSPGTGAYEQYFGPGTRLTVT.

The genes are TRBV6-6 and TRBJ2-1; 9 nucleotides match TRBD2. V lost 2 bases, J lost 8 bases, and 4 bases stayed unmatched. Per germline, CDR1 MNHNY and CDR2 SVGAGI (reference sequence). The length of the CDR3 is 14 residues. The CDR3 region has the DNA TGTGCCAGCAGTTACCGGACTAGCGTCGATGAGCAGTTCTTC. Translating gives CASSYRTSVDEQFF.

This rearrangement joins TRBV9 to TRBJ2-7, with D possibly matching TRBD1 (5 bases). The V gene lost 3 bases and the J gene lost 1 base, with 8 bases spanning the gap. CDR1 is SGDLS, CDR2 YYNGEE, per germline. The CDR3 contains 13 residues. For the CDR3, the DNA is TGTGCCAGCAGCGGAAGACAGTCCTACGAGCAGTACTTC. Its protein product is CASSGRQSYEQYF. The complete variable domain, with remaining parts taken from reference TRBV9 and TRBJ2-7, reads DSGVTQTPKHLITATGQRVTLRCSPRSGDLSVYWYQQSLDQGLQFLIQYYNGEERAKGNILERFSAQQFPDLHSELNLSSLELGDSALYFCASSGRQSYEQYFGPGTRLTVT.

The chain combines TRBV9 with TRBJ2-7, with D possibly matching TRBD2 (6 bases). Between the trimmed V and J ends, which lost 5 bases and 0 bases, there was a span of 12 bases. The CDR3 has 14 residues. Germline V gene sequence: CDR1 SGDLS, CDR2 YYNGEE. CDR3 nucleotides: TGTGCCAGCAGTGCATATAGCGGCTCCTACGAGCAGTACTTC. Amino acids: CASSAYSGSYEQYF. The full variable domain, in which reference TRBV9 and TRBJ2-7 provide the parts outside the CDR3, is DSGVTQTPKHLITATGQRVTLRCSPRSGDLSVYWYQQSLDQGLQFLIQYYNGEERAKGNILERFSAQQFPDLHSELNLSSLELGDSALYFCASSAYSGSYEQYFGPGTRLTVT.

V is TRBV29-1 and J is TRBJ2-2; 7 bases are shared with TRBD1. Trimming cost V 5 bases and J 5 bases; bases outside gene matches: 2. Germline loops: CDR1 SQVTM, CDR2 ANQGSEA. This CDR3 is 12 amino acids long. CDR3 protein: CSVPGGTGELFF. As DNA, the CDR3 is TGCAGCGTTCCAGGGGGAACCGGGGAGCTGTTTTTT.

The chain links TRBV7-6 to TRBJ2-2; TRBD2 aligns across 14 bases. V shed 5 bases, J shed 4 bases, and the junction held 9 bases outside the gene matches. The CDR3 has 18 residues. Germline V CDR1 and CDR2: SGHVS, FNYEAQ. CDR3: CASSQRTSGGPGTGELFF. As DNA, the CDR3 is TGTGCCAGCAGCCAACGGACTAGCGGGGGGCCGGGCACCGGGGAGCTGTTTTTT.

This chain links TRBV4-3 with TRBJ2-7; D gene ambiguous. The V end lost 1 base, the J end lost 0 bases, and 10 bases lay between the germline ends. Per the germline V gene, CDR1 is LGHNA and CDR2 is YSLEER. The CDR3 contains 15 residues. In nucleotides, the CDR3 is TGCGCCAGCAGCCAAGGGTTGGCAAGCTCCTACGAGCAGTACTTC. Its protein is CASSQGLASSYEQYF.

This chain joins TRBV13 and TRBJ2-7; 7 nucleotides match TRBD1. With V trimmed by 8 bases and J by 4 bases, 11 bases remained unmatched. CDR3 length: 14 amino acids. The germline V gene encodes CDR1 PRHDT and CDR2 FYEKMQ (reference sequence). CDR3 loop: CASGAGTDLYEQYF. The CDR3 DNA is TGTGCCAGCGGTGCCGGGACAGACCTTTACGAGCAGTACTTC.

The CDR3 region has the DNA TGCGCCAGCAGCATGCAGGGCGTGGGCACTGAAGCTTTCTTT. Its protein product is CASSMQGVGTEAFF. This sequence joins TRBV5-1 and TRBJ1-1, with D possibly matching TRBD1 (5 bases). Trimming removed 4 bases at V and 4 bases at J, with 14 bases between. The CDR3 totals 14 residues. In germline, CDR1 is SGHRS, CDR2 YFSETQ. The variable domain in full, with the rest retrieved from reference TRBV5-1 and TRBJ1-1, is KAGVTQTPRYLIKTRGQQVTLSCSPISGHRSVSWYQQTPGQGLQFLFEYFSETQRNKGNFPGRFSGRQFSNSRSEMNVSTLELGDSALYLCASSMQGVGTEAFFGQGTRLTVV.

The chain employs TRBV7-2 and TRBJ2-4; TRBD2 aligns across 10 bases. The junction had 12 bases not matched to a gene; V was cut back by 4 bases and J by 0 bases. CDR1 is SGHTA, CDR2 FQGNSA, per germline. This CDR3 contains 19 residues. In DNA, the CDR3 is TGTGCCAGCAGCTCCAAAGCCGGAGCGGGGGGGCTAGCCAAAAACATTCAGTACTTC. Translated: CASSSKAGAGGLAKNIQYF.

This clone occurred once. This chain uses TRBV7-8 with TRBJ2-7; TRBD2 matches 9 bases. The CDR3 sequence is 15 residues long. The germline CDR1 and CDR2 sequences are SGHVS and FQNEAQ. With V trimmed by 7 bases and J by 2 bases, 9 bases remained unmatched. CDR3 in DNA: TGTGCCAGCACCCCGGACCTAGCGGGGCCCTACGAGCAGTACTTC. Encoded protein: CASTPDLAGPYEQYF.

The V call is TRBV4-1, the J call TRBJ1-4; D perhaps matches TRBD1 (5 bases). CDR3 size: 9 residues. Germline V gene data show CDR1 as MGHRA and CDR2 as YSYEKL. The V and J ends lost 9 bases and 16 bases respectively, with 12 bases between them. As DNA, the CDR3 is TGCGCCAGGGGGGGGTGCGGGTTTTTT. Translating it yields CARGGCGFF.

The rearrangement uses TRBV30 and TRBJ2-2; the D is unclear. Germline loops: CDR1 GTSNPN, CDR2 SVGIG (reference sequence). V lost 3 bases and J lost 8, with 4 bases in between. The CDR3 has 10 amino acids. The CDR3 protein is CAWRAGELFF. The CDR3 DNA reads as TGTGCCTGGAGAGCTGGGGAGCTGTTTTTT.